This TCR beta chain was recovered during a study of cytomegalovirus exposure and HLA in healthy donors (dated by TCRdb to the late 2010s). Some background on the complete study: In an earlier analysis of 587 of the donors, 250 to 300 Gb of sequence data and just under 120 million unique TCR beta sequences from some 170 million T cells were reported. An early release that covered about 600 HLA-typed donors contained 300 to 350 gigabases of sequencing data and tens of millions of unique TCR sequences. Of the 350 to 450 genotyped donors, 81% were placed in the genetic ancestry cluster associated with self-reported Caucasian donors. The aim of the study was to test whether cataloging public T cell receptors could identify signatures of past pathogen exposure. The study profiled the T cell repertoires of 666 subjects by immunosequencing and related them to cytomegalovirus serostatus. A separate validation cohort of about 110 different subjects was used in addition to the 666-subject first cohort. To predict cytomegalovirus infection status, the study brought together high-throughput TCR immunosequencing, statistical association of individual TCRs with disease status, and machine learning. In a later analysis, previously published TCR beta repertoires from 600 to 850 donors were re-analyzed and high-resolution HLA genotyping was added so that TCR occurrence patterns could be studied. Rather than using new phenotypic data, the later analysis identified candidate immune exposures from TCR beta sequences and from how often those sequences occurred across donors. An earlier analysis of fewer than 700 of the donors applied high-throughput TCR beta sequencing to assess whether each TCR beta V gene segment acted as functional or pseudogenic. Donor age, sex, ethnicity and CMV serostatus were compiled alongside the repertoire data. A later genetic analysis used genome-wide SNP genotypes for about three fifths of the 666 donors, treating that subset as a discovery cohort. All discovery cohort repertoires had been generated on a single sequencing platform. HLA typing covered class I and class II loci at four-digit resolution. Typing coverage differed by locus: A, B, C, DRB1 and DQB1 were typed in roughly 620-630 donors, DQA1 in 500 to 550, DPA1 in approximately 600, and DPB1 in 450 to 480. Several DR-DQ haplotypes were treated as single units for association and clustering because of strong linkage in the cohort. Across approximately 400 genotyped donors of the cohort, an average of about 240,000 unique TCR beta nucleotide sequences per donor were sequenced, and approximately 19% of those sequences were non-productive.

Concerning this clone: Its antigen target is currently unknown. No base quality information exists; no much larger clone differs at one position.

The cohort was made up of 500 to 850 healthy bone marrow donors. All cohort members were sampled while nominally healthy, although unrecorded immune exposures were likely present. The donor was CMV seronegative and belonged to the group of around 400 seronegative cohort members. A peripheral blood sample was collected from each donor, and TCR beta sequencing was performed on peripheral blood mononuclear cells. Genomic DNA extraction from the blood cell samples was performed with the Qiagen DNeasy Blood Extraction Kit. The paper as a whole reports these results and caveats: Correlated functional status among segregating V segments might reflect linkage disequilibrium, but an unknown experimental factor could not be ruled out. In a later analysis, some 18,000 TCR beta sequences were associated with specific HLA alleles at a false discovery rate of 0.05. Because the 87-base-pair reads could not distinguish some IMGT-functional V segments, including TRBV6-2 and TRBV6-3, those segments were excluded. An earlier analysis of around 540 of the donors showed that most TCR beta V segments appeared in productive rearrangements either about 87% or about 30% of the time, which broadly matched IMGT annotations. According to a later genetic analysis, donors in an Asian-associated ancestry cluster had fewer N-insertions in productive TCRs than the roughly 700-donor mean. In a later analysis, most CMV-associated TCR beta chains were found to appear HLA-restricted, with HLA associations seemingly driven largely by CMV exposure. HLA typing was unavailable for some donors at each locus, so association tests used only the typed subset. A later analysis found that TCR association rates varied across HLA loci, with DRB1 alleles showing the most associated TCRs and HLA-C alleles the fewest. A group of highly shared sequence variants was considered likely to be a technical artifact of the sequencing pipeline. Compared with equally common non-associated chains, HLA-associated TCR beta chains in a later analysis were more clonally expanded and had lower generation probabilities. A further reported finding was that TCR beta sequences accurately predicted the HLA-A and HLA-B alleles for most subjects in the first cohort. When HLA alleles, especially DR and DQ, strongly co-occurred, TCR associations were difficult to assign to individual alleles. The presence/absence analyses assumed that sequencing depth was roughly uniform across donors, and that assumption may not be true. While some public TCRs were present in many individuals, most TCR sequences turned up only very rarely across donors. In both the original and validation cohorts, the classifier was reported to diagnose cytomegalovirus status with high specificity and sensitivity. In the study, some 160 TCR beta chains were listed as associated with cytomegalovirus. The cohort was sequenced for TCR beta chains only, and without alpha or paired-chain data the features that could be detected were limited. Roughly 15 rarely observed V segments, including chromosome 9 orphons, were excluded from the earlier analysis of approximately 500 of the donors because counts were too low. The authors suggested that the approach could potentially be extended to other disease states and immunological phenotypes. A few of the identified cytomegalovirus-associated TCR beta chains were confirmed in vitro to be specific for cytomegalovirus antigens. In a later genetic analysis, a missense DCLRE1C variant was associated with V-gene and J-gene trimming of TCR beta chains, and the association was replicated in an independent cohort. According to a later analysis, parvovirus B19, influenza, CMV and Epstein-Barr virus appeared linked to several top co-occurrence clusters. CMV serostatus was the only immune exposure information available for the cohort.

The receptor library was made with the immunoSEQ multiplex PCR assay. The multiplex PCR relied on a mix of 60 forward primers for TCR Vbeta segments and 13 reverse primers for TCR Jbeta segments. A multiplex PCR assay on genomic DNA amplified the CDR3 region of rearranged TCR beta genes. Amplified TCR beta libraries were sequenced as 87-base-pair reads on the Illumina HiSeq System. The authors' pipeline ran thus. Across the 640 or so repertoires, a later analysis counted tens of millions of unique TCR beta chains, approximately 12 million of which were shared by at least two donors. Raw reads were error-corrected and collapsed into unique sequences with a nearest-neighbor algorithm that merged closely related sequences to remove PCR and sequencing errors. To assign V, D and J gene segments, CDR3 sequences were aligned to IMGT reference sequences. Each retained sequence needed at least a six-nucleotide match to both a V gene segment and a J gene segment. A rearrangement counted as productive if the CDR3 had no stop codons and remained in frame with V and J, and every other rearrangement counted as non-productive. CDR3 was defined by IMGT convention, running from the second conserved V-encoded cysteine to the conserved J-encoded phenylalanine. The earlier analysis of about 530 of the donors excluded any sequence lacking an unambiguous match to a single V gene segment. In an earlier analysis of approximately 500 of the donors, a V segment was called functional when productive rearrangements were above 56.7%, and segregating when the standard deviation between donors exceeded 5%. To diagnose cytomegalovirus status from the catalog of TCR beta chain sequences, a statistical classification framework was built. A later analysis assigned V and J genes by comparing TCR nucleotide sequences with IMGT/GENE-DB human TR gene sequences. Using the TCRdist pipeline, a later analysis assigned CDR3 sequences along with most-parsimonious VDJ recombination scenarios. In a later analysis, each TCR beta chain was defined by its CDR3 amino acid sequence together with its V-gene family, and reads lacking a unique V-gene family were excluded. As a way to deal with suspected cross-contamination and a sequencing artifact, a later analysis dropped 592 nucleotide sequences that were highly shared and had low generation probability. A later analysis calculated a clonal expansion index for each public chain from normalized within-repertoire ranks of inferred template counts. Generation probabilities in a later analysis came from a VDJ recombination model fitted to out-of-frame rearrangements, and those results were checked against IGoR. Hypergeometric tests were used in a later analysis to score TCR-TCR, TCR-HLA and TCR-CMV co-occurrence, with a repertoire-size bias correction applied to the TCR pairs. A later analysis estimated false discovery rates by permuting HLA or CMV assignments 20 times. In a later analysis, co-occurring TCRs were grouped with DBSCAN, and TCRdist sequence similarity was added when clustering was performed within HLA-allele-positive subsets. Repertoires with fewer than 30,000 or more than 120,000 public chains, plus five repertoires with anomalous nucleotide sharing, were excluded from co-occurrence clustering. TCRdb re-hosts the immuneACCESS table, in-frame sequences only. Its copies lack some clones; in the studies checked, an unresolved V gene accounts for under half of them, and the cause for the rest is not known. D and trimming come from the DNA, and the V and J calls and clone size come from that table. This sample is represented by approximately 140,000 clones; 70% to 80% of them were singletons. About 1% of the sample is held by the ten biggest clonotypes.

The CDR3 goes from the cysteine to the phenylalanine over 14 residues. The kept DNA is CDR3 alone, 42 bases in frame from the first base. Via the germline V gene, CDR1 is SGHTA and CDR2 FQGNSA. V is shortened by 3 bases, J by 6 bases, and the region joining them spans 12 bases. The chain is assembled from TRBV7-2 and TRBJ1-5; the D gene is perhaps TRBD1, on 6 matching bases. Material for sequencing was PBMCs. This TCR was sampled from a woman aged 55-70 years in good health and CMV-seronegative. In nucleotide form, the sequence is TGTGCCAGCAGCTTCGGCCAGGGGTCTCAGCCCCAGCATTTT. Translated, this gives CASSFGQGSQPQHF.